Listed below are T cell receptor beta chains from one sample, sequenced in a study of blood T cell repertoires in COVID-19. The repertoire was sequenced with immunoSEQ multiplex PCR; TCRdb's copy has only in-frame clones and lacks some. This table holds about 24,000 clones, more than 75% found once. The sample taken for sequencing was peripheral blood. Source of these receptors: a human donor in a cohort sampled during active COVID-19. The CDR3 runs from the conserved cysteine through the conserved F or W. The D gene is left open where the match is weak. For some rows the clone size is stated as once, few or many, or as a class when expanded; others skip it.

d_call	v_call	clone_size	j_call	cdr3_nt	cdr3_aa
-	TRBV18	-	TRBJ2-1	TGTGCCAGCTCACCCCGACACCCGGACGGGAGCTCCTACAATGAGCAGTTCTTC	CASSPRHPDGSSYNEQFF
-	TRBV19	-	TRBJ2-1	TGTGCCAGTACACCGGATCTAGGCTCCTACAATGAGCAGTTCTTC	CASTPDLGSYNEQFF
-	TRBV27	-	TRBJ1-2	TGTGCCAGCAGTCCCCGCGGCCAGGGCAACTATGGCTACACCTTC	CASSPRGQGNYGYTF
TRBD2	TRBV10-3	-	TRBJ2-3	TGTGCCATCCGGCCTAGCGGGGGGGCAGATACGCAGTATTTT	CAIRPSGGADTQYF
-	TRBV12-1	-	TRBJ2-5	TGTGCCAGCAACCAGAGGGGACCGACAGGGGTCGGAGAGACCCAGTACTTC	CASNQRGPTGVGETQYF
TRBD2	TRBV5-6	-	TRBJ2-1	TGTGCCAGCATGGCGGGGGTCTACTTAGGGGATGAGCAGTTCTTC	CASMAGVYLGDEQFF
-	TRBV9	-	TRBJ1-1	TGTGCCAGCAGCGCACGACAGATGAACACTGAAGCTTTCTTT	CASSARQMNTEAFF
-	TRBV19	-	TRBJ2-5	TGTGCCAGTAGTCCGCAGGGTTTACAAGAGACCCAGTACTTC	CASSPQGLQETQYF
-	TRBV12-3/TRBV12-4	-	TRBJ2-5	TGTGCCAGCAGTTTAAGGGGGGGGGAGACCCAGTACTTC	CASSLRGGETQYF
-	TRBV12-5	-	TRBJ2-7	TGTGCTAGTGGTTTCAAAAACTCGACTAGCAGGGGCTACGAGCAGTACTTC	CASGFKNSTSRGYEQYF
-	TRBV19	-	TRBJ1-5	TGTGCCAGTAGTATAAAATTCGGGGGGCAGCCCCAGCATTTT	CASSIKFGGQPQHF
-	TRBV27	-	TRBJ1-6	TGTGCCAGCAGTTTAAGGAACAGGGCCAATTCACCCCTCCACTTT	CASSLRNRANSPLHF
-	TRBV5-1	-	TRBJ2-1	TGCGCCAGCAGCTCGGGTTTGAGGCTTGGCAATGAGCAGTTCTTC	CASSSGLRLGNEQFF
TRBD1	TRBV4-1	-	TRBJ2-5	TGCGCCAGCAGCCAAGGGACAGGGGTAGGCGAGACCCAGTACTTC	CASSQGTGVGETQYF
TRBD2	TRBV9	-	TRBJ2-1	TGTGCCAGCAGCGTAGCTAGCGGGGTTTACAATGAGCAGTTCTTC	CASSVASGVYNEQFF
TRBD2	TRBV27	-	TRBJ2-5	TGTGCCAGCAGTTTAGGGGGGCTAGCGGGAGGCCAAGAGACCCAGTACTTC	CASSLGGLAGGQETQYF
TRBD2	TRBV27	once	TRBJ2-7	TGTGCCAGCCGCTCCGATGGACTAGCGGGAACGATCTCCTACGAGCAGTACTTC	CASRSDGLAGTISYEQYF
-	TRBV4-2	-	TRBJ2-3	TGTGCCAGCAGCCAAGTTGGGCAGGAGGACACAGATACGCAGTATTTT	CASSQVGQEDTDTQYF
TRBD1	TRBV11-3	-	TRBJ2-1	TGTGCCAGCAGCTTGGGACAGAATAATGAGCAGTTCTTC	CASSLGQNNEQFF
-	TRBV7-2	-	TRBJ2-5	TGTGCCAGCAGCCCCCGAGGGCAAGAGACCCAGTACTTC	CASSPRGQETQYF
TRBD1	TRBV9	-	TRBJ1-2	TGTGCCAGCAGCGGCGGCCCGGGACAGGGGGCATATGGCTACACCTTC	CASSGGPGQGAYGYTF
TRBD2	TRBV5-1	once	TRBJ2-5	TGCGCCAGCAGCAAGGGACTAGCGGGCCTCGGGGAGACCCAGTACTTC	CASSKGLAGLGETQYF
TRBD1	TRBV9	-	TRBJ2-2	TGTGCCAGCAGCGTAGGACAGGGCAGCACCGGGGAGCTGTTTTTT	CASSVGQGSTGELFF
TRBD1	TRBV7-8	once	TRBJ2-2	TGTGCCAGCAGCCCTCGGACAGGGGCGAACACCGGGGAGCTGTTTTTT	CASSPRTGANTGELFF
-	TRBV30	-	TRBJ1-1	TGTGCCTGGTGGCAGGGAGGCACTGAAGCTTTCTTT	CAWWQGGTEAFF
TRBD1	TRBV7-9	-	TRBJ2-3	TGTGCCAGCAGCCAGACAGGGGAGCCAGATACGCAGTATTTT	CASSQTGEPDTQYF
-	TRBV18	-	TRBJ1-3	TGTGCCAGCTCACCTGGAGGGATCGGCTCTGGAAACACCATATATTTT	CASSPGGIGSGNTIYF
TRBD1	TRBV9	-	TRBJ2-7	TGTGCCAGCAGCCCCCCCGGGACAGGGGACGGGCGGCAGTACTTC	CASSPPGTGDGRQYF
-	TRBV4-2	once	TRBJ2-5	TGTGCCAGCAGCCAGTTCTTGCAAGAGACCCAGTACTTC	CASSQFLQETQYF
TRBD2	TRBV6-4	-	TRBJ2-2	TGTGCCAGCAGTGACTCGGCGGGGGAAACCGGGGAGCTGTTTTTT	CASSDSAGETGELFF
TRBD2	TRBV3-1/TRBV3-2	-	TRBJ2-1	TGTGCCAGCAGCCAAGGAGTGAGGCGGGAGGGCCTTAGTTACAATGAGCAGTTCTTC	CASSQGVRREGLSYNEQFF
-	TRBV3-1/TRBV3-2	-	TRBJ2-1	TGTGCCAGCAGCCAAGAGCGGGCGGGGGCGAATGAGCAGTTCTTC	CASSQERAGANEQFF
-	TRBV28	-	TRBJ2-1	TGTGCCAGCAGTTTCGCCGGGGTGTGGAACCCCTACAATGAGCAGTTCTTC	CASSFAGVWNPYNEQFF
-	TRBV10-3	-	TRBJ1-1	TGTGCCATGGGGCGGGGGAACACTGAAGCTTTCTTT	CAMGRGNTEAFF
-	TRBV11-3	-	TRBJ2-7	TGTGCCAGCAGCTTAGTCCGGGGGAAAGGGGAGTACGAGCAGTACTTC	CASSLVRGKGEYEQYF
-	TRBV28	few	TRBJ2-3	TGTGCCAGCGCTACTACAGATACGCAGTATTTT	CASATTDTQYF
TRBD2	TRBV27	few	TRBJ2-7	TGTGCCAGCAGTCGGACTAGCAACCGCCTCGAGCAGTACTTC	CASSRTSNRLEQYF